This T cell receptor beta chain was captured in a study of T cell repertoires in cytomegalovirus infection. TCRdb itself ran the reads through MiXCR, one entry per CDR3 protein. This table holds some 130,000 distinct CDR3 sequences, more than 25% found once. The V gene's germline CDR1 is SGHRS and CDR2 YFSETQ. The CDR3 is 16 amino acids. V trimming: 0 bases; J trimming: 1 base; junction bases outside the gene matches: 4. This clonotype was observed a few times. Its cognate antigen is unknown. The receptor was derived from a human donor in good health (CMV status not recorded). Some clones in this sample may be carry-over from other donors' samples. The sequencing here drew on CD8+ T cells from cultured PBMCs, taken from culture after CMV antigen stimulation. V and J are TRBV5-1 and TRBJ2-1; 7 bases agree with TRBD2. This CDR3 reads CASSLAASGSYNEQFF. Here the CDR3 DNA reads TGCGCCAGCAGCTTGGCGGCTAGCGGTTCCTACAATGAGCAGTTCTTC. The entire variable domain, with the rest obtained from reference TRBV5-1 and TRBJ2-1, is as follows: KAGVTQTPRYLIKTRGQQVTLSCSPISGHRSVSWYQQTPGQGLQFLFEYFSETQRNKGNFPGRFSGRQFSNSRSEMNVSTLELGDSALYLCASSLAASGSYNEQFFGPGTRLTVL.